These 19 T cell receptor beta chains came from one sample sequenced in a study of CD8+CD57+ T cells in acquired aplastic anemia. CDR3 and TCR beta VDJ profiling relied on genomic DNA as the template. TCRdb itself ran the reads through MiXCR, one entry per CDR3 protein. This table holds 35,000 to 45,000 distinct CDR3 sequences, 65% to 70% found once. The sample taken for sequencing was sorted CD4+, CD8+, or CD8+CD57+ T cells (not recorded which) from PBMCs. The origin of the receptors is a human donor in good health, serving as a control.

The V gene is TRBV24-1, the J gene TRBJ1-5, with D unresolved. The CDR3 sequence is 15 residues long. Germline loops: CDR1 KGHDR, CDR2 SFDVKD. Trimming removed 2 bases at V and 0 bases at J, with 7 bases between. CDR3 sequence reads: CATSDSHRSNQPQHF. In DNA form, the CDR3 reads TGTGCCACCAGTGATTCCCACCGTAGCAATCAGCCCCAGCATTTT.

By share of the sample, this clonotype is medium-sized. This chain uses TRBV7-2 with TRBJ1-1; D possibly corresponds to TRBD1 (6 bases). Germline V gene data show CDR1 as SGHTA and CDR2 as FQGNSA. The ends were cut back, 5 bases at V and 4 bases at J, with 11 bases in the middle. The CDR3 is made up of 13 amino acids. As DNA, the CDR3 is TGTGCCAGCAGCGACAGGACGGGCACTGAAGCTTTCTTT. Its protein product is CASSDRTGTEAFF.

J is TRBJ2-7 and V is TRBV7-6; D unresolved. The CDR3 extends over 11 amino acids. The germline V gene has CDR1 SGHVS and CDR2 FNYEAQ. V lost 4 bases and J 7 bases, leaving 8 bases between the germline ends. The CDR3 is CASSSGREQYF. CDR3 DNA: TGTGCCAGCAGCTCCGGACGGGAGCAGTACTTC.

This sequence joins TRBV20-1 and TRBJ1-2; D remains unclear. CDR3 length: 13 amino acids. Germline V CDR1 and CDR2: DFQATT, SNEGSKA (reference sequence). V was clipped by 3 bases and J by 7 bases, with 15 bases between them. The CDR3 loop is CSASPPSRGGYTF. The CDR3 nucleotides are TGCAGTGCTAGCCCCCCCAGCCGGGGTGGCTACACCTTC.

The chain couples TRBV2 to TRBJ1-6, with 11 bases identical to TRBD1. The CDR3 extends over 13 amino acids. The germline V gene has CDR1 SNHLY and CDR2 FYNNEI. Germline trimming cut 6 bases from V and 14 bases from J; bases unmatched to any gene: 6. CDR3 sequence reads: CASRGQGENTLHF. For the CDR3, the DNA is TGTGCCAGCAGGGGACAGGGGGAAAACACCCTCCACTTT.

This chain connects TRBV13 to TRBJ1-6, with TRBD1 matching over 7 bases. Germline-derived CDR1 and CDR2 are PRHDT and FYEKMQ (reference sequence). The CDR3 has 15 residues. The V gene end was trimmed by 5 bases and the J gene end by 9 bases; junction bases not matched to a gene: 10. CDR3: CASSQGTGVVSPLHF. As DNA, the CDR3 is TGTGCCAGCAGCCAAGGAACAGGGGTAGTTTCACCCCTCCACTTT.

This clonotype has a single count. DNA for the CDR3: TGCAGCTGGGGGCAGGGCGGCGGCGAGCAGTACTTC. Protein sequence: CSWGQGGGEQYF. V gene TRBV29-1 combines with J gene TRBJ2-7, with TRBD1 as a possible D gene (6 bases). The germline V gene has CDR1 SQVTM and CDR2 ANQGSEA. This CDR3 has 12 amino acids. V lost 8 bases and J lost 6, with 17 bases in between.

The chain joins TRBV12-3 or TRBV12-4 to TRBJ2-5; 8 bases are a match to TRBD1. The CDR3 loop spans 12 amino acids. J lost 4 bases, V lost 6 bases, and 1 base had no gene match. In nucleotides, the CDR3 is TGTGCCAGCAGCACAGGGGGAGAGACCCAGTACTTC. Encoded protein: CASSTGGETQYF.

This clonotype was counted many times. The gene calls are TRBV19 and TRBJ1-1, with D unclear. This CDR3 is 15 amino acids long. Germline V gene lookup returns CDR1 LNHDA and CDR2 SQIVND (reference sequence). V was cut by 1 base and J by 0 bases, with 9 bases left in between. The CDR3: CASSIVQNMNTEAFF. The CDR3 region has the DNA TGTGCCAGTAGTATAGTACAGAACATGAACACTGAAGCTTTCTTT.

This clonotype was counted a single time. The CDR3 sequence: CASSIQGVKYEQYF. The DNA of the CDR3 is TGTGCCAGTAGTATCCAGGGGGTAAAATACGAGCAGTACTTC. This rearrangement joins TRBV19 to TRBJ2-7; 7 bases are shared with TRBD1. Germline V lookup: CDR1 LNHDA, CDR2 SQIVND (reference sequence). This CDR3 region has 14 residues. Trimming cost V 3 bases and J 4 bases; bases outside gene matches: 6.

CDR3 in amino acids: CASSPGPSTGELFF. For the CDR3, the DNA is TGTGCCAGCAGTCCCGGACCATCCACCGGGGAGCTGTTTTTT. The genes are TRBV2 and TRBJ2-2; no reliable D call. This CDR3 spans 14 amino acids. Trimming removed 5 bases from V and 4 bases from J, with 11 bases in between. The germline V gene encodes CDR1 SNHLY and CDR2 FYNNEI.

The chain's CDR3 is CASSTTYDEQFF. Written as DNA, the CDR3 is TGTGCCAGCAGCACGACATACGATGAGCAGTTCTTC. The chain uses TRBV7-8 and TRBJ2-1, with D uncertain. The CDR3 has 12 residues. Germline V CDR1 and CDR2: SGHVS, FQNEAQ. Trimming took 5 bases from V and 8 from J, leaving 10 bases between them.

The chain has TRBV10-3 and TRBJ2-2; D call uncertain. V lost 0 bases to trimming and J lost 1 base, with 6 bases between them. Per the germline V gene, CDR1 is ENHRY and CDR2 is SYGVKD. This CDR3 spans 15 amino acids. The DNA for the CDR3 is TGTGCCATCAGTGAGTCCGGTCAGAACACCGGGGAGCTGTTTTTT. Its translation is CAISESGQNTGELFF.

The table lists this clonotype with many counts. The chain combines TRBV28 with TRBJ2-6; a weak D match, TRBD1 (5 bases). The ends were cut back, 6 bases at V and 0 bases at J, with 9 bases in the middle. This CDR3 has 15 residues. CDR1 and CDR2 from the germline V gene are MDHEN and SYDVKM. CDR3 DNA sequence: TGTGCCAGCAGAGACAGCAGCTCTGGGGCCAACGTCCTGACTTTC. The encoded protein is CASRDSSSGANVLTF.

The J gene is TRBJ1-5, the V gene TRBV10-3, with 7 positions matching TRBD1. The CDR3 loop spans 15 amino acids. Germline loops: CDR1 ENHRY, CDR2 SYGVKD. V lost 6 bases, J lost 3 bases, and 8 bases stayed unmatched. The chain's CDR3 is CAISQGGLNNQPQHF. In DNA, the CDR3 is TGTGCCATCAGCCAGGGGGGCCTTAACAATCAGCCCCAGCATTTT.

This clonotype is deemed medium-sized. The rearrangement links TRBV9 to TRBJ2-7, with D perhaps assigned TRBD1 or TRBD2 (5 bases each). Trimming took 3 bases from V and 0 from J, leaving 19 bases between them. Germline lookup yields CDR1 SGDLS and CDR2 YYNGEE. There are 17 residues in the CDR3. The CDR3 nucleotides are TGTGCCAGCAGCGCAAACCCGAGGGACGGGCACTCCTACGAGCAGTACTTC. Encoded protein: CASSANPRDGHSYEQYF.

V gene TRBV15 combines with J gene TRBJ2-7; tentative D call: TRBD2 (7 bases). The V gene's germline CDR1 is LNHNV and CDR2 YYDKDF (reference sequence). The CDR3 has 16 residues. V dropped 4 bases and J dropped 2 bases, with 18 bases sitting between them. The chain's CDR3 is CATSTGGGGSTYEQYF. Here the CDR3 DNA reads TGTGCCACCAGCACCGGGGGCGGGGGCTCCACCTACGAGCAGTACTTC.

This clonotype has just a few counts. The chain uses TRBV4-1 and TRBJ1-2; 9 nucleotides align to TRBD1. The V segment lost 2 bases and the J segment 5 bases; nucleotides outside the gene matches: 9. The CDR3 sequence is 16 residues long. From germline, CDR1 is MGHRA and CDR2 YSYEKL. As DNA, the CDR3 is TGCGCCAGCAGCCAAACGGTGGGAGGACAGGGGTATGGCTACACCTTC. Amino acid sequence: CASSQTVGGQGYGYTF.

The V and J genes are TRBV11-2 and TRBJ2-2; D might be TRBD2 (6 bases). Germline V CDR1 and CDR2: SGHAT, FQNNGV. V was shortened by 6 bases and J by 1 base, with 15 bases between the two germline ends. CDR3 length: 16 amino acids. This CDR3 is CASSDLRGWNTGELFF. CDR3 in DNA: TGTGCCAGCAGTGATCTACGGGGGTGGAACACCGGGGAGCTGTTTTTT.